These T cell receptor beta chains were read from a single sample in a study of cytomegalovirus exposure and HLA in healthy donors. Generated by immunoSEQ multiplex PCR, the TCRdb table keeps only in-frame clones and is missing some. The sample consists of about 150,000 clones, less than 65% of them appearing once. The material sequenced was PBMCs. All receptors derive from a woman aged 25 to 39 in good health and CMV-seropositive. CDR3s include the opening cysteine and the closing phenylalanine or tryptophan. Each record gives: CDR3 DNA, CDR3 protein, clone size, D gene, CDR3 length, V gene, J gene. D genes are given only for firm matches. The size of a clone is reported for some rows only, either as once, few or many, or as a class for expanded clones.

CDR3nt: TGTGCCAGCTCACCATCCGGGACAGGGGCCAATCAGCCCCAGCATTTT
CDR3aa: CASSPSGTGANQPQHF
abundance: few
d_gene: TRBD1
len: 16
v_gene: TRBV18
j_gene: TRBJ1-5

CDR3nt: TGTGCCAGCAGCTTAGCCGAACCTCTTAGGCGGAACGCTGAAGCTTTCTTT
CDR3aa: CASSLAEPLRRNAEAFF
abundance: few
d_gene: .
len: 17
v_gene: TRBV11-3
j_gene: TRBJ1-1

CDR3nt: TGTGCCAGCAGTGATCGTAGCTATTCCTACAATGAGCAGTTCTTC
CDR3aa: CASSDRSYSYNEQFF
abundance: .
d_gene: .
len: 15
v_gene: TRBV6-1
j_gene: TRBJ2-1

CDR3nt: TGTGCCAGCAGCTTGCCCCCGGGACAGGGTAATGAAAAACTGTTTTTT
CDR3aa: CASSLPPGQGNEKLFF
abundance: .
d_gene: TRBD1
len: 16
v_gene: TRBV5-4
j_gene: TRBJ1-4

CDR3nt: TGTGCCAGCAGCATGAGTGGTAGCTCCTATAATTCACCCCTCCACTTT
CDR3aa: CASSMSGSSYNSPLHF
abundance: .
d_gene: .
len: 16
v_gene: TRBV13
j_gene: TRBJ1-6

CDR3nt: TGTGCCATCAGTGGACAGTTGAACACTGAAGCTTTCTTT
CDR3aa: CAISGQLNTEAFF
abundance: few
d_gene: .
len: 13
v_gene: TRBV10-3
j_gene: TRBJ1-1

CDR3nt: TGTGCCAGCAGCCCTCAGGGTAATAATCAGCCCCAGCATTTT
CDR3aa: CASSPQGNNQPQHF
abundance: few
d_gene: .
len: 14
v_gene: TRBV9
j_gene: TRBJ1-5

CDR3nt: TGTGCCAGCAGTATCCGGGAGAATCAGCCCCAGCATTTT
CDR3aa: CASSIRENQPQHF
abundance: .
d_gene: .
len: 13
v_gene: TRBV27
j_gene: TRBJ1-5

CDR3nt: TGTGCCAGCAGTTCAGAACAGGGGGCGCCCCGATACGAGCAGTACTTC
CDR3aa: CASSSEQGAPRYEQYF
abundance: .
d_gene: TRBD1
len: 16
v_gene: TRBV6-5
j_gene: TRBJ2-7

CDR3nt: TGTGCCAGCAGCTTAGTACGGGACAAAACCTACGAGCAGTACTTC
CDR3aa: CASSLVRDKTYEQYF
abundance: .
d_gene: .
len: 15
v_gene: TRBV7-9
j_gene: TRBJ2-7

CDR3nt: TGTGCCAGCAGCGTGGGACTCCCGAGCTCCTACGAGCAGTACTTC
CDR3aa: CASSVGLPSSYEQYF
abundance: .
d_gene: .
len: 15
v_gene: TRBV5-4
j_gene: TRBJ2-7

CDR3nt: TGTGCCAGCAGGGGACACTCCTATAATTCACCCCTCCACTTT
CDR3aa: CASRGHSYNSPLHF
abundance: few
d_gene: .
len: 14
v_gene: TRBV2
j_gene: TRBJ1-6

CDR3nt: TGTGCCAGCCGCATAAGGGAGGGAGTCTCCTACGAGCAGTACTTC
CDR3aa: CASRIREGVSYEQYF
abundance: .
d_gene: TRBD2
len: 15
v_gene: TRBV7-8
j_gene: TRBJ2-7

CDR3nt: TGCGCCAGCAGCCAAGATGGGGCAGCACGCAATCAGCCCCAGCATTTT
CDR3aa: CASSQDGAARNQPQHF
abundance: few
d_gene: .
len: 16
v_gene: TRBV4-1
j_gene: TRBJ1-5

CDR3nt: TGTGCCAGTAGTAAGACAGGGGTTGACTATGGCTACACCTTC
CDR3aa: CASSKTGVDYGYTF
abundance: .
d_gene: TRBD1
len: 14
v_gene: TRBV19
j_gene: TRBJ1-2

CDR3nt: TGTGCCTGGAGTGGGGGACAGGACACCGGGGAGCTGTTTTTT
CDR3aa: CAWSGGQDTGELFF
abundance: .
d_gene: TRBD1
len: 14
v_gene: TRBV30
j_gene: TRBJ2-2

CDR3nt: TGTGCCAGTAGTATAGGGGTAGGGGGGACCCAGTACTTC
CDR3aa: CASSIGVGGTQYF
abundance: .
d_gene: .
len: 13
v_gene: TRBV19
j_gene: TRBJ2-5

CDR3nt: TGTGCCAGCAGCATACAGGGGGCAAACACTGAAGCTTTCTTT
CDR3aa: CASSIQGANTEAFF
abundance: .
d_gene: TRBD1
len: 14
v_gene: TRBV9
j_gene: TRBJ1-1

CDR3nt: TGTGCCAGCTCACCACTGGGACAGGGGTCTAACACCGGGGAGCTGTTTTTT
CDR3aa: CASSPLGQGSNTGELFF
abundance: .
d_gene: TRBD1
len: 17
v_gene: TRBV18
j_gene: TRBJ2-2

CDR3nt: TGTGCCAGCAGTCTAAGTTGGAATGAGCAGTTCTTC
CDR3aa: CASSLSWNEQFF
abundance: .
d_gene: .
len: 12
v_gene: TRBV9
j_gene: TRBJ2-1

CDR3nt: TGTGCCAGCAGTTGGTCTCAGGGGAATCAGCCCCAGCATTTT
CDR3aa: CASSWSQGNQPQHF
abundance: .
d_gene: .
len: 14
v_gene: TRBV6-6
j_gene: TRBJ1-5

CDR3nt: TGCGCCAGCAGCTTGGGGACAGGGAACAACGTCCTGACTTTC
CDR3aa: CASSLGTGNNVLTF
abundance: .
d_gene: TRBD1
len: 14
v_gene: TRBV5-1
j_gene: TRBJ2-6

CDR3nt: TGTGCCAGCAGTGTCCGACAGATCTCCTATGGCTACACCTTC
CDR3aa: CASSVRQISYGYTF
abundance: few
d_gene: .
len: 14
v_gene: TRBV6-1
j_gene: TRBJ1-2

CDR3nt: TGTGCCAGCACCAGCACGACAATTCCAGATACGCAGTATTTT
CDR3aa: CASTSTTIPDTQYF
abundance: .
d_gene: .
len: 14
v_gene: TRBV6-1
j_gene: TRBJ2-3

CDR3nt: TGTGCCAGCAGTGAAATAGCGGGGTTAGGTGAGCAGTTCTTC
CDR3aa: CASSEIAGLGEQFF
abundance: .
d_gene: TRBD2
len: 14
v_gene: TRBV2
j_gene: TRBJ2-1

CDR3nt: TGTGCCTGGTCTCAATCAGAACAGGGAATTGGTGAGCAGTTCTTC
CDR3aa: CAWSQSEQGIGEQFF
abundance: .
d_gene: .
len: 15
v_gene: TRBV30
j_gene: TRBJ2-1

CDR3nt: TGCGCCAGCAGCTTTGAGGGGAGGAGGGTAACTGAAGCTTTCTTT
CDR3aa: CASSFEGRRVTEAFF
abundance: once
d_gene: .
len: 15
v_gene: TRBV5-1
j_gene: TRBJ1-1

CDR3nt: TGTGCCAGCAGCCTCAGGGGGGATACGCAGTATTTT
CDR3aa: CASSLRGDTQYF
abundance: .
d_gene: TRBD1
len: 12
v_gene: TRBV6-5
j_gene: TRBJ2-3

CDR3nt: TGCGCCAGCAGCCAACCCCGACAAACCTACGAGCAGTACTTC
CDR3aa: CASSQPRQTYEQYF
abundance: .
d_gene: .
len: 14
v_gene: TRBV4-1
j_gene: TRBJ2-7

CDR3nt: TGTGCCAGCAGCGGTCGTCAGGGGAACATTCAGTACTTC
CDR3aa: CASSGRQGNIQYF
abundance: .
d_gene: .
len: 13
v_gene: TRBV9
j_gene: TRBJ2-4

CDR3nt: TGTGCCAGCAGCTTAGATCGGCGGACAGATACGCAGTATTTT
CDR3aa: CASSLDRRTDTQYF
abundance: few
d_gene: .
len: 14
v_gene: TRBV11-2
j_gene: TRBJ2-3

CDR3nt: TGCGCCAGCAGCTTGGCGGGAGTAAGTAACAATGAGCAGTTCTTC
CDR3aa: CASSLAGVSNNEQFF
abundance: .
d_gene: .
len: 15
v_gene: TRBV5-1
j_gene: TRBJ2-1

CDR3nt: TGTGCCAGTAAAAGGGGCGTCTTCCCCTACAATGAGCAGTTCTTC
CDR3aa: CASKRGVFPYNEQFF
abundance: few
d_gene: .
len: 15
v_gene: TRBV19
j_gene: TRBJ2-1

CDR3nt: TGTGCCAGCAGCCGGGGGGTAAATGAAAAACTGTTTTTT
CDR3aa: CASSRGVNEKLFF
abundance: .
d_gene: .
len: 13
v_gene: TRBV14
j_gene: TRBJ1-4

CDR3nt: TGTGCCAGCAGTGAAATTAAGTGGTCAGGGGAGAGCGGGACCCAGTACTTC
CDR3aa: CASSEIKWSGESGTQYF
abundance: few
d_gene: .
len: 17
v_gene: TRBV6-1
j_gene: TRBJ2-5

CDR3nt: TGTGCCAGCAGGGAAGGACAGAAGGTCCTCCACTTT
CDR3aa: CASREGQKVLHF
abundance: .
d_gene: .
len: 12
v_gene: TRBV2
j_gene: TRBJ1-6

CDR3nt: TGTGCCAGTAGTTCCAGGGGGATTTCCTACGAGCAGTACTTC
CDR3aa: CASSSRGISYEQYF
abundance: .
d_gene: TRBD1
len: 14
v_gene: TRBV19
j_gene: TRBJ2-7

CDR3nt: TGCGCCAGCAGCCAGGGGAGGGGGAGTGAGCAGTTCTTC
CDR3aa: CASSQGRGSEQFF
abundance: .
d_gene: .
len: 13
v_gene: TRBV5-1
j_gene: TRBJ2-1

CDR3nt: TGTGCCAGCAGTCCTGAAATAGCGAAGCCCCAGCATTTT
CDR3aa: CASSPEIAKPQHF
abundance: .
d_gene: .
len: 13
v_gene: TRBV2
j_gene: TRBJ1-5

CDR3nt: TGTGCCAGCAAGTCGACTAGCTTCTACGAGCAGTACTTC
CDR3aa: CASKSTSFYEQYF
abundance: few
d_gene: TRBD2
len: 13
v_gene: TRBV2
j_gene: TRBJ2-7

CDR3nt: TGCGCCAGCAGCTTGTTTGGGACAGGGAGGAGGGAGACCCAGTACTTC
CDR3aa: CASSLFGTGRRETQYF
abundance: .
d_gene: TRBD1
len: 16
v_gene: TRBV5-1
j_gene: TRBJ2-5

CDR3nt: TGTGCCAGCGGAGATCCGGGACAGGCCGCCTACGAGCAGTACTTC
CDR3aa: CASGDPGQAAYEQYF
abundance: .
d_gene: TRBD1
len: 15
v_gene: TRBV28
j_gene: TRBJ2-7

CDR3nt: TGTGCCAGCAGTTTAACTGGGGGCAGGACATACGAGCAGTACTTC
CDR3aa: CASSLTGGRTYEQYF
abundance: .
d_gene: .
len: 15
v_gene: TRBV27
j_gene: TRBJ2-7

CDR3nt: TGTGCCAGCAGCCAAGATCCCCTAGCGGGGGCCTACGAGCAGTACTTC
CDR3aa: CASSQDPLAGAYEQYF
abundance: .
d_gene: TRBD2
len: 16
v_gene: TRBV4-2
j_gene: TRBJ2-7

CDR3nt: TGTGCCAGCAGTTCCCAAGCGGAGGGCTACGGCGAGCAGTACTTC
CDR3aa: CASSSQAEGYGEQYF
abundance: few
d_gene: .
len: 15
v_gene: TRBV28
j_gene: TRBJ2-7

CDR3nt: TGTGCCAGCAGACCTACCCCTGACCGAGGCGGAAATACGCAGTATTTT
CDR3aa: CASRPTPDRGGNTQYF
abundance: .
d_gene: .
len: 16
v_gene: TRBV27
j_gene: TRBJ2-3

CDR3nt: TGTGCCAGCTCACCACCGTCGGCCGGCGGTCTCTATGGCTACACCTTC
CDR3aa: CASSPPSAGGLYGYTF
abundance: .
d_gene: .
len: 16
v_gene: TRBV18
j_gene: TRBJ1-2

CDR3nt: TGCGCCAGCAGCTTGCTTGCGGGCACCGGGGAGCTGTTTTTT
CDR3aa: CASSLLAGTGELFF
abundance: .
d_gene: .
len: 14
v_gene: TRBV5-1
j_gene: TRBJ2-2

CDR3nt: TGTGCCAGCAGTTCCCCGGGACAGGGAAGGTACGAGCAGTACTTC
CDR3aa: CASSSPGQGRYEQYF
abundance: .
d_gene: TRBD1
len: 15
v_gene: TRBV27
j_gene: TRBJ2-7

CDR3nt: TGTGCCAGCAGCCAAGATCCTCAGCGGGCATACAATGAGCAGTTCTTC
CDR3aa: CASSQDPQRAYNEQFF
abundance: once
d_gene: .
len: 16
v_gene: TRBV4-2
j_gene: TRBJ2-1

CDR3nt: TGTGCCAGCACCAAAAGACCCGGGACAGGGACCTACGAGCAGTACTTC
CDR3aa: CASTKRPGTGTYEQYF
abundance: .
d_gene: TRBD1
len: 16
v_gene: TRBV27
j_gene: TRBJ2-7

CDR3nt: TGTGCCAGCAGTTTGTCCGGGACTTCTTCCTTCTTT
CDR3aa: CASSLSGTSSFF
abundance: once
d_gene: .
len: 12
v_gene: TRBV28
j_gene: TRBJ1-1

CDR3nt: TGCGCCAGCAGCCCAGCCCCTACCGACGCAGGGGCCATGGGGAGAGAAGCTTTCTTT
CDR3aa: CASSPAPTDAGAMGREAFF
abundance: .
d_gene: .
len: 19
v_gene: TRBV4-1
j_gene: TRBJ1-1

CDR3nt: TGTGCCAGCGCCTACGGGGTTGGGGAGACCCAGTACTTC
CDR3aa: CASAYGVGETQYF
abundance: .
d_gene: .
len: 13
v_gene: TRBV6-1
j_gene: TRBJ2-5

CDR3nt: TGTGCCAGCAGTGACTCGATTGGTCCTAGCGGGAGGAGCTCCTACGAGCAGTACTTC
CDR3aa: CASSDSIGPSGRSSYEQYF
abundance: few
d_gene: TRBD2
len: 19
v_gene: TRBV6-4
j_gene: TRBJ2-7

CDR3nt: TGTGCCAGCAGTGAACGGGGGTTGTGGCAGGGGACCCAGTACTTC
CDR3aa: CASSERGLWQGTQYF
abundance: once
d_gene: .
len: 15
v_gene: TRBV2
j_gene: TRBJ2-5

CDR3nt: TGTGCCAGCAGTACCTACAGGGGTACGCACTATGGCTACACCTTC
CDR3aa: CASSTYRGTHYGYTF
abundance: once
d_gene: TRBD1
len: 15
v_gene: TRBV28
j_gene: TRBJ1-2